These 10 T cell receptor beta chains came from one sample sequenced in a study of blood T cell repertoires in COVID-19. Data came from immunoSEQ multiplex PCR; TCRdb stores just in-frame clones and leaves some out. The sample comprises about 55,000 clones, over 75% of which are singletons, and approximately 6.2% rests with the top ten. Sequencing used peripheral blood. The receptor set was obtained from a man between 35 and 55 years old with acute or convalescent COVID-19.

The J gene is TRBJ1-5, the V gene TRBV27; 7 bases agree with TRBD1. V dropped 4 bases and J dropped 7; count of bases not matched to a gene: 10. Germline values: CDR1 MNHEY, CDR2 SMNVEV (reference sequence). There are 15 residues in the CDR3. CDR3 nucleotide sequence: TGTGCCAGCAGTTCCGACCGGGACAGAAGCCAGCCCCAGCATTTT. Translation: CASSSDRDRSQPQHF.

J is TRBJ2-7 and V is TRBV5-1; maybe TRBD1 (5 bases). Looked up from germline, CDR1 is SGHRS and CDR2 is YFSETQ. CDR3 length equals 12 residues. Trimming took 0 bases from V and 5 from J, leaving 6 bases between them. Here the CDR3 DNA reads TGCGCCAGCAGCTTGGAACAGGACGAGCAGTACTTC. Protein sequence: CASSLEQDEQYF.

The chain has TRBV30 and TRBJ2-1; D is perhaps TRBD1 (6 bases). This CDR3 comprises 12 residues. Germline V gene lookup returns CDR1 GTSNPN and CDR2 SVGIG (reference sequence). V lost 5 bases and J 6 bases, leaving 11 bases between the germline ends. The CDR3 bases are TGTGCCTGGTTGGGACATACCAATGAGCAGTTCTTC. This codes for CAWLGHTNEQFF.

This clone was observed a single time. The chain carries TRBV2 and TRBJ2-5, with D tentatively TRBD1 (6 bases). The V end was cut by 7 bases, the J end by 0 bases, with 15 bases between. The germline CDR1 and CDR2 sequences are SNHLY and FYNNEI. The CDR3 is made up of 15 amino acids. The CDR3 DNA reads TGTGCCAGCACCCCCGGACAGTTTTACCAAGAGACCCAGTACTTC. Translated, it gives CASTPGQFYQETQYF. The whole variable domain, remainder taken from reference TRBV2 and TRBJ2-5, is EPEVTQTPSHQVTQMGQEVILRCVPISNHLYFYWYRQILGQKVEFLVSFYNNEISEKSEIFDDQFSVERPDGSNFTLKIRSTKLEDSAMYFCASTPGQFYQETQYFGPGTRLLVL.

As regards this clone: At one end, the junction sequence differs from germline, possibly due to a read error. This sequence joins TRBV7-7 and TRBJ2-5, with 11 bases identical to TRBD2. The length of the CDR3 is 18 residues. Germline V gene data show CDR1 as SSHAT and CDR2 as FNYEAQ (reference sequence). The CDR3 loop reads CASSLGATSGASGETQYF. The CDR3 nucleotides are TGTGCTAGCAGCTTAGGTGCGACTAGCGGGGCCTCGGGAGAGACCCAGTACTTC.

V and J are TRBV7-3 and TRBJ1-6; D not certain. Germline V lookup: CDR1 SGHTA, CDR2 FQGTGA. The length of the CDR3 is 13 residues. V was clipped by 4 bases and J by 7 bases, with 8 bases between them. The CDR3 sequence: CASSSTGNSPLHF. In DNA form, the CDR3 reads TGTGCCAGCAGCTCGACTGGCAATTCACCCCTCCACTTT.

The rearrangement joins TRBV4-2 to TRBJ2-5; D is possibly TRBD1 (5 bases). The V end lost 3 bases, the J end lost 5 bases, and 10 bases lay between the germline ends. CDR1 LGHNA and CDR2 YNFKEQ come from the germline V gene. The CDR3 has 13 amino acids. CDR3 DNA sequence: TGTGCCAGCAGCCAGGGGCCTGGGGAGACCCAGTACTTC. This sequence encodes CASSQGPGETQYF.

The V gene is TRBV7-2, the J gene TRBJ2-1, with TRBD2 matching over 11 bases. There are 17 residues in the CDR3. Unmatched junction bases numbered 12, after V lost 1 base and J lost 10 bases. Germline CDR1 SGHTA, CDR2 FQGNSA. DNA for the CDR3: TGTGCCAGCAGCTTAGTCCCCCATAGCGGGAGGGATAGAGAGCAGTTCTTC. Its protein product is CASSLVPHSGRDREQFF.

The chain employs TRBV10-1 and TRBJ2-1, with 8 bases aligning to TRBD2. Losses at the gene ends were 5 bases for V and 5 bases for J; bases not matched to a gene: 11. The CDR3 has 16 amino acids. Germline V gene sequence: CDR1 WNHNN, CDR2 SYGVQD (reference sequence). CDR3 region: CASSWGIGAGDNEQFF. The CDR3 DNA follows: TGCGCCAGCAGTTGGGGGATCGGAGCGGGAGACAATGAGCAGTTCTTC.

The CDR3 region is CASSFGQGGDQPQHF. The CDR3 DNA is TGTGCCAGCAGCTTTGGACAGGGTGGCGATCAGCCCCAGCATTTT. The chain employs TRBV11-2 and TRBJ1-5; 8 bases fit TRBD1. The CDR3 runs 15 residues. V dropped 3 bases and J dropped 5; count of bases not matched to a gene: 6. The germline V gene has CDR1 SGHAT and CDR2 FQNNGV.